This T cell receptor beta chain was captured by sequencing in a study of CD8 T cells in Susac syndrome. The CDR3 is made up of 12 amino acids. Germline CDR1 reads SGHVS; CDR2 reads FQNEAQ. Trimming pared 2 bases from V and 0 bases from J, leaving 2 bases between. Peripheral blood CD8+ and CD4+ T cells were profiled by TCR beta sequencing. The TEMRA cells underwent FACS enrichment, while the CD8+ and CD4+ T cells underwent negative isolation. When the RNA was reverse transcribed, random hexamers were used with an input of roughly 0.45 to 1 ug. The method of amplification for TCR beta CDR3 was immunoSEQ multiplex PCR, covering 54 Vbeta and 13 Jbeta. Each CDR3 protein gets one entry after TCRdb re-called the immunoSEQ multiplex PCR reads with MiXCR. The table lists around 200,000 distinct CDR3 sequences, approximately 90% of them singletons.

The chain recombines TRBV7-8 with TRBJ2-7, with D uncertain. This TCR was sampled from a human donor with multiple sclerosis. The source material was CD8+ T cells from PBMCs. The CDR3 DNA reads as TGTGCCAGCAGCTTACCCTCCTACGAGCAGTACTTC. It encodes CASSLPSYEQYF.